The 6 T cell receptor beta chains below come from one sample, sequenced in a study of cytomegalovirus exposure and HLA in healthy donors. Libraries were prepared by immunoSEQ multiplex PCR; TCRdb keeps only in-frame clonotypes and omits some of them. The sample shows roughly 90,000 clones, 85% of them seen only once. Sequencing input: PBMCs. These receptors originate from a young man in good health and CMV-seropositive.

As for this clone: A far larger clone is just one base off, so this is likely a read error. The rearrangement uses TRBV2 and TRBJ2-3; TRBD2 matches 9 bases. The CDR3 contains 15 residues. Unmatched junction bases numbered 4, after V lost 6 bases and J lost 0 bases. Germline V gene lookup returns CDR1 SNHLY and CDR2 FYNNEI. Here the CDR3 reads CASSATSGSTDTQYF. In nucleotides, the CDR3 is TGTGCCAGCAGCGCCACTAGCGGGAGCACAGATACGCAGTATTTT.

This chain connects TRBV9 to TRBJ1-4, with D maybe TRBD1 (5 bases). The CDR3 has 16 amino acids. Germline loops: CDR1 SGDLS, CDR2 YYNGEE. V was shortened by 9 bases and J by 1 base, with 19 bases between the two germline ends. CDR3 loop: CATPGGFGGTNEKLFF. Here the CDR3 DNA reads TGTGCCACCCCGGGGGGGTTTGGGGGAACTAATGAAAAACTGTTTTTT.

The chain combines TRBV13 with TRBJ2-5, with a weak D call TRBD2 (6 bases). Trimming took off 5 bases at V and 5 bases at J, with 18 bases between the two ends. The CDR3 spans 15 residues. CDR1 and CDR2 (germline): PRHDT, FYEKMQ (reference sequence). The CDR3 coding sequence is TGTGCCAGCAGCCTCCTGGGAGGTTTCCGCGAGACCCAGTACTTC. Translated, it gives CASSLLGGFRETQYF.

The V gene is TRBV11-3, the J gene TRBJ1-1; D not certain. Germline CDR1 reads SGHNT; CDR2 reads YENEEA. CDR3 length equals 13 residues. Trimming took 5 bases from V and 3 from J, leaving 10 bases between them. CDR3 DNA sequence: TGTGCCAGCAGCCGGAGGAGGGACACTGAAGCTTTCTTT. This gives the protein CASSRRRDTEAFF.

The chain links TRBV21-1 to TRBJ2-7; the table's D call of TRBD2 was not tested on the DNA. TRBV21-1 is listed as a pseudogene. There are 19 residues in the CDR3. The CDR3 loop is CASSKTPKRGLAASYEQYF. The CDR3 DNA sequence: TGTGCCAGCAGCAAAACCCCAAAGCGTGGACTAGCGGCCTCCTACGAGCAGTACTTC.

The chain employs TRBV5-1 and TRBJ2-2; 8 nucleotides match TRBD1. The CDR3 runs to 17 residues. V lost 3 bases, J lost 5 bases, and 12 bases stayed unmatched. Germline lookup yields CDR1 SGHRS and CDR2 YFSETQ. The CDR3 loop reads CASSSSDRDRATGELFF. The CDR3, as DNA: TGCGCCAGCAGCTCCTCGGACAGGGATCGGGCGACCGGGGAGCTGTTTTTT.